The clone carrying this TCR beta chain was detected ten times or more. The data were obtained in a study of read filtering for tumor transcriptome and immune sequencing. This library used approximately 0.4 ug RNA and molecular barcoded adaptors spanning alpha/delta and beta/gamma chains. Each CDR3 protein gets one entry after TCRdb re-called the reads with MiXCR. In the table there are about 130,000 distinct CDR3 sequences, about 12% of which are singletons. Germline CDR1 reads MNHEY; CDR2 reads SMNVEV (reference sequence). V shed 2 bases and J 4 bases; nucleotides not matched to a gene: 2. This CDR3 is 13 amino acids long.

The chain links TRBV27 to TRBJ2-7; 7 bases line up with TRBD2. The sequence derives from a donor at least 40 years old with multiple myeloma. Sequenced sample: a population of CD138-negative cells sorted from bone marrow. The CDR3 region has the DNA TGTGCCAGCAGTTTAGGACTAGTTTACGAGCAGTACTTC. Translating gives CASSLGLVYEQYF.